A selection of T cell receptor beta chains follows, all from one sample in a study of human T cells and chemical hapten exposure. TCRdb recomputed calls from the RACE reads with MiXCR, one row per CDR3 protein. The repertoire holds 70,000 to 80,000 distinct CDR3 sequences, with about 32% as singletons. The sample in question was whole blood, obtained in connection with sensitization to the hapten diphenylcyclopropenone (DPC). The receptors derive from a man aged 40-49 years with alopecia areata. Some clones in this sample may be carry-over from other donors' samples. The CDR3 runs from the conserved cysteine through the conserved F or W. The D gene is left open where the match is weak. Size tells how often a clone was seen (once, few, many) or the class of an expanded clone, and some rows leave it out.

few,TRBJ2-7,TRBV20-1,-,TGCAGTGTCAGTTTGGGGTCCTACGAGCAGTACTTC,CSVSLGSYEQYF
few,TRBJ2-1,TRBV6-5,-,TGTGCCAGCAGTTACAGCACACACTACAATGAGCAGTTCTTC,CASSYSTHYNEQFF
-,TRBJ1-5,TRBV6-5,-,TGTGCCAGCAGAACTGGGGGCGCAGGGCAGCCCCAGCATTTT,CASRTGGAGQPQHF
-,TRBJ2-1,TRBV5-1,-,TGCGCCAGCAGCCGGACTCTCCGGAGCGATGAGCAGTTCTTC,CASSRTLRSDEQFF
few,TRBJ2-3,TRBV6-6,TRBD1,TGTGCCAGCAGTTCCCTCCGGGACAGCAAAAGCACAGATACGCAGTATTTT,CASSSLRDSKSTDTQYF
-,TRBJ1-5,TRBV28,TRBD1,TGTGCCAGCAGTTTTCCCGGGACAGGGTTTTTTCAGCCCCAGCATTTT,CASSFPGTGFFQPQHF
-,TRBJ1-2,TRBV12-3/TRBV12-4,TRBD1,TGTGCCAGCAATGGACAGGGGGTCTATGGCTACACCTTC,CASNGQGVYGYTF
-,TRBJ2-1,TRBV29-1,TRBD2,TGCAGCGTTGAAGATCTCGCGGGAGCGCGGAATGAGCAGTTCTTC,CSVEDLAGARNEQFF
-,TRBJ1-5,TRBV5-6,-,TGTGCCAGCACCAAAAGAAGTGAGTATAGCAATCAGCCCCAGCATTTT,CASTKRSEYSNQPQHF
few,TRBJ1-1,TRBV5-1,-,TGCGCCAGCAGCTCACAGCAGAACACTGAAGCTTTCTTT,CASSSQQNTEAFF
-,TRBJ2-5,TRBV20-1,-,TGCAGTGCCCCTGGGGCCGGGAGAGGGGCCCAGTACTTC,CSAPGAGRGAQYF
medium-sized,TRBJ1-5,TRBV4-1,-,TGCGCCAGCAGCCACTCGGGCCTTCCCCACTCTTATAGCAATCAGCCCCAGCATTTT,CASSHSGLPHSYSNQPQHF
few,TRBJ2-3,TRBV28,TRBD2,TGTGCCAGCAGGTTAAGATGGGCGGGAGGGCGATCAGATACGCAGTATTTT,CASRLRWAGGRSDTQYF
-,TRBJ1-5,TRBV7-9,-,TGTGCCAGCAGCGAGAATAGCAATCAGCCCCAGCATTTT,CASSENSNQPQHF
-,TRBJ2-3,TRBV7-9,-,TGTGCCAGCATCTTACCCCCCCGGGCAGATACGCAGTATTTT,CASILPPRADTQYF
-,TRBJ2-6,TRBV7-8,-,TGTGCCAGCAGCTTAGCGGCAGGTCTAAGCTCTGGGGCCAACGTCCTGACTTTC,CASSLAAGLSSGANVLTF
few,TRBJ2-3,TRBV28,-,TGTGCCAGCAGTTGGAACGGGCTCACAGATACGCAGTATTTT,CASSWNGLTDTQYF
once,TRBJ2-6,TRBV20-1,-,TGCAGTGCCCCTACAGGGACTGGGGCCAACGTCCTGACTTTC,CSAPTGTGANVLTF
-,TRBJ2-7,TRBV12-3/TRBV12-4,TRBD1,TGTGCCAGCAGTTTAGCACAGGGGGCGAACGAGCAGTACTTC,CASSLAQGANEQYF
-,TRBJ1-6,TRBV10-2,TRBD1,TGCGCCAGCAGCAAACAGGGGAATTCACCCCTCCACTTT,CASSKQGNSPLHF
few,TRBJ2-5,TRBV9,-,TGTGCCAGCAGCGTAGGCGAAGGGGCTGGGGAGACCCAGTACTTC,CASSVGEGAGETQYF
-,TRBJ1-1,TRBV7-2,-,TGTGCCAGCAGCTTAAGTTCGCAGGGCTACACACCAGCTTTCTTT,CASSLSSQGYTPAFF
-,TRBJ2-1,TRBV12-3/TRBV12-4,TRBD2,TGTGCCAGCAGTTTATTTCCAGCGGGGTATAGTGATGAGCAGTTCTTC,CASSLFPAGYSDEQFF
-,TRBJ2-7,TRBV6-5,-,TGTGCCAGCAGTAGGGGGTTCGGGGTCGAGCAGTACTTC,CASSRGFGVEQYF
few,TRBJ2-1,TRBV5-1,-,TGCGCCAGCAGCTTGGATACGCATGAGCAGTTCTTC,CASSLDTHEQFF
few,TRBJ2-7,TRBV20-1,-,TGCAGTGCTAGAGGACCTGCCAAGCAGTACTTC,CSARGPAKQYF
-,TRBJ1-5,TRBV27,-,TGTGCCAGCAGTTTATGGGGGCGGGATCAGCCCCAGCATTTT,CASSLWGRDQPQHF
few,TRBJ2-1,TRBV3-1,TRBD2,TGTGCCAGCAGCCAAGAACTAGCGAGGTACAATGAGCAGTTCTTC,CASSQELARYNEQFF
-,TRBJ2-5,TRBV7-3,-,TGTGCCAGCAGCTTAACCGGGTCGGAGACCCAGTACTTC,CASSLTGSETQYF
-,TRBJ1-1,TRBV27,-,TGTGCCAGCAGTTTTTACATGGGCTCCCCTGAAGCTTTCTTT,CASSFYMGSPEAFF
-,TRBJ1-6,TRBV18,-,TGTGCCAGCTCACCCCCCGGTCGTGGGGCTGGATCACCCCTCCACTTT,CASSPPGRGAGSPLHF
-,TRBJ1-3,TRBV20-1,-,TGCAGTGCTAGATTACGAGCGGACACCATATATTTT,CSARLRADTIYF
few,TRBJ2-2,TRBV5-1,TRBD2,TGCGCCAGCGCAAGACTAGCGGGAGACACCGGGGAGCTGTTTTTT,CASARLAGDTGELFF
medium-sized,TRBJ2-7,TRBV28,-,TGTGCCAGCAGTCCCGGGACTGGGGAATACGAGCAGTACTTC,CASSPGTGEYEQYF
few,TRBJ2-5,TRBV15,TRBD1,TGTGCCACCAGCAACGGACAGGGCATTGAAGAGACCCAGTACTTC,CATSNGQGIEETQYF
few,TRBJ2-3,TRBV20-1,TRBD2,TGCAGTGCTTATAGCGGGGCCCGGGATACGCAGTATTTT,CSAYSGARDTQYF
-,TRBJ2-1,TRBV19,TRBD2,TGTGCCAGTAGTACGGTAGCGGGAGGACGCAATGAGCAGTTCTTC,CASSTVAGGRNEQFF
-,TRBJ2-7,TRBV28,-,TGTGCCAGCAGTTTGCTCAGGGCCAACCCCTACGAGCAGTACTTC,CASSLLRANPYEQYF
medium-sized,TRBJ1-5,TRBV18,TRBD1,TGTGCCAGCTCACCGACAGGGAACAATCAGCCCCAGCATTTT,CASSPTGNNQPQHF
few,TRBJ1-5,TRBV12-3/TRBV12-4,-,TGTGCCAGCAGTTTGGGGCAGGAAGATCAGCCCCAGCATTTT,CASSLGQEDQPQHF
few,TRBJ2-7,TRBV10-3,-,TGTGCCATCAGTGCGTACAGCCACTCCTACGAGCAGTACTTC,CAISAYSHSYEQYF
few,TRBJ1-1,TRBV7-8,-,TGTGCCAGCAGCTCCGGGACGCCGAACACTGAAGCTTTCTTT,CASSSGTPNTEAFF
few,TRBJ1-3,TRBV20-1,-,TGCAGTGCTACTAGTTCCCGACGGCCGTCTGGAAACACCATATATTTT,CSATSSRRPSGNTIYF
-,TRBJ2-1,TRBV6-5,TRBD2,TGTGCCAGCAGTCTCAGCGGGAGCGGGATCGATGAGCAGTTCTTC,CASSLSGSGIDEQFF
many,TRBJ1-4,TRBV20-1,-,TGCAGTGCTAGAGACCCAGCGGGCAGAGATAATGAAAAACTGTTTTTT,CSARDPAGRDNEKLFF
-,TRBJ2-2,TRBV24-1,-,TGTGCCACCAGTGATTTGGCGACAGCCAATACCGGGGAGCTGTTTTTT,CATSDLATANTGELFF
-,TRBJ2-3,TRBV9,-,TGTGCCAGCAGCGGGGGGGGCCCACGGGCAGATACGCAGTATTTT,CASSGGGPRADTQYF
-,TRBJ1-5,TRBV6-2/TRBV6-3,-,TGTGCCAGCAGTTACGGTGATCAGCCCCAGCATTTT,CASSYGDQPQHF
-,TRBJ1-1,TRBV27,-,TGTGCCAGCAGTCCCCGCGGTATAGGGACTGAAGCTTTCTTT,CASSPRGIGTEAFF
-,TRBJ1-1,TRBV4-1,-,TGCGCCAGCAGCCACCTACCTGACACTGAAACTTTCTTT,CASSHLPDTETFF
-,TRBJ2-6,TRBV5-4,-,TGTGCCAGCAACCCGGGACTCTCTGGGGCCAACGTCCTGACTTTC,CASNPGLSGANVLTF
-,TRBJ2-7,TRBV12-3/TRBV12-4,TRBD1,TGTGCCAGCAGCCCCGGGACAGGGGGGTTGGTCGAGCAGTACTTC,CASSPGTGGLVEQYF
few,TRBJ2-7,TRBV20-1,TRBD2,TGCAGTGCTAGAGATTCGACTAGCGGGAGCAGCGAGCAGTACTTC,CSARDSTSGSSEQYF
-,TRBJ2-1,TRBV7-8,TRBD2,TGTGCCAGCAGCTTAGACGCAGCGGGAGGGGGTGAGCAGTTCTTC,CASSLDAAGGGEQFF
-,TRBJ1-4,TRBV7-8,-,TGTGCCAGCAGCTTACTGATCAGGACAACTAATGAAAAACTGTTTTTT,CASSLLIRTTNEKLFF
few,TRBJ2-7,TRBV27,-,TGTGCCAGCAGTTTATTACAGGCTAGCCACGAGCAGTACTTC,CASSLLQASHEQYF